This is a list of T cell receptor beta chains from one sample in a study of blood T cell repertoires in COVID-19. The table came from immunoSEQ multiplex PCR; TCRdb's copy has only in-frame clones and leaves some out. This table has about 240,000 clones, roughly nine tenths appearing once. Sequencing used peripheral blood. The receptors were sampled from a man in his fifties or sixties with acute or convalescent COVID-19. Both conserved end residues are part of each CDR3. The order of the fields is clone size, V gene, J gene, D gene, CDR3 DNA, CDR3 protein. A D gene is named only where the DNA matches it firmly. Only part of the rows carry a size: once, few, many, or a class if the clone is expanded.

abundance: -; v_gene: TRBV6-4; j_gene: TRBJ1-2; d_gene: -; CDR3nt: TGTGCCAGCAGTGAGCGGGGAGACTATGGCTACACCTTC; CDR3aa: CASSERGDYGYTF
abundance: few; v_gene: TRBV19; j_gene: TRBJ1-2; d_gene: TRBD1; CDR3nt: TGTGCCAGTAGTGCCTGGACAGGGGTCCTCTATGGCTACACCTTC; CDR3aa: CASSAWTGVLYGYTF
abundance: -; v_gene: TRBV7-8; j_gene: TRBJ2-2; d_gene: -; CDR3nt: TGTGCCAGCAGCTTAGCGGGACAGAACACCGGGGAGCTGTTTTTT; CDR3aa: CASSLAGQNTGELFF
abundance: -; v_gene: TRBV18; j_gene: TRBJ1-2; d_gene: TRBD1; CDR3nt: TGTGCCAGCTCAACAGGACAGGGTGGAGGCTACACCTTC; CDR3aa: CASSTGQGGGYTF
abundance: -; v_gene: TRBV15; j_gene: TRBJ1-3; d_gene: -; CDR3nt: TGTGCCACCAGCAGAGATCCTAGAACGGCTGGCACCATATATTTT; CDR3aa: CATSRDPRTAGTIYF
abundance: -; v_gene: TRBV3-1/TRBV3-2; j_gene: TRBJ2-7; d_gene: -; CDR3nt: TGTGCCAGCAGCCTGGGAGTTTCGAAGGAGCAGTACTTC; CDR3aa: CASSLGVSKEQYF
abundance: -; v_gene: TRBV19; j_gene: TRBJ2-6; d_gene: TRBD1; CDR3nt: TGTGCCAGTAGTCAGACAGGGGGAACAGGGGCCAACGTCCTGACTTTC; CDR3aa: CASSQTGGTGANVLTF
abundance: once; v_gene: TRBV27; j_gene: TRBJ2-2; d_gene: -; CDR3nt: TGTGCCAGCAGTTTCCGACAGGCAAACACCGGGGAGCTGTTTTTT; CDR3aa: CASSFRQANTGELFF
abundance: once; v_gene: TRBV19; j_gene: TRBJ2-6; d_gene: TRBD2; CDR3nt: TGTGCCAGTATGTCGCGCAGAGCGGGAGGAAGCTCTGGGGCCAACGTCCTGACTTTC; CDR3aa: CASMSRRAGGSSGANVLTF
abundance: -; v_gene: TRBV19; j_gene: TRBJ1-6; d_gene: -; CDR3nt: TGTGCCAGCTCCGTTCAGGCCAATTCACCCCTCCACTTT; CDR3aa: CASSVQANSPLHF
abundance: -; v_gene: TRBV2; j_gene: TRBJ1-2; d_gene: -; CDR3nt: TGTGCCAGCACGGGGACAAGGACTGCAACCAACTATGGCTACACCTTC; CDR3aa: CASTGTRTATNYGYTF
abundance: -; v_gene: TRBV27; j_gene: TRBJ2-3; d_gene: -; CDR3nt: TGTGCCAGCCGGGGACTTTCCCTCATTGGTACGCAGTATTTT; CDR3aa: CASRGLSLIGTQYF
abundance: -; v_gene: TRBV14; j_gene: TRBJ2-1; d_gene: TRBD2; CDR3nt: TGTGCCAGCAGCACACTAGCGGGAGTACTCAATGAGCAGTTCTTC; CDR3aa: CASSTLAGVLNEQFF
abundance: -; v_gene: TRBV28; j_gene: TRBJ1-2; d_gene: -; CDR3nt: TGTGCCAGCAGTTCGGGACTATACGGCTACACCTTC; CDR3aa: CASSSGLYGYTF
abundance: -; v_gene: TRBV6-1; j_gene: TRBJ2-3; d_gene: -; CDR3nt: TGTGCCAGCAGTGATCCAGGGACAGATACGCAGTATTTT; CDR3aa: CASSDPGTDTQYF
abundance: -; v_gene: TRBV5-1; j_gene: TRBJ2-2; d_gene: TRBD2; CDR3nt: TGCGCCAGCATGACTAGCGGAAACACCGGGGAGCTGTTTTTT; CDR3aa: CASMTSGNTGELFF
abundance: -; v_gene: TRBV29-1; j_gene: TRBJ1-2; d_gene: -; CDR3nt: TGCAGCGCTGGAGGCGGCTCTGGCTACACCTTC; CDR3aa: CSAGGGSGYTF
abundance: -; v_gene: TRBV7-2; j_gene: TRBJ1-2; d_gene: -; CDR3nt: TGTGCCAGCAGCTTAGTCTATGGGGGACTTCAGGACTATGGCTACACCTTC; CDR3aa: CASSLVYGGLQDYGYTF
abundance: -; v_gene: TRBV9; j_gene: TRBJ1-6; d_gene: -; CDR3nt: TGTGCCAGCAGCGTAGAAGGGGCGAGCTCCTATAATTCACCCCTCCACTTT; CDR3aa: CASSVEGASSYNSPLHF
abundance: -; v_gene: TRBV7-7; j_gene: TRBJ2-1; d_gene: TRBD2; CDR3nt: TGTGCTAGCAGCTTAGAGTCGGGACTAGCGGGAGCCGATGAGCAGTTCTTC; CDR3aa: CASSLESGLAGADEQFF
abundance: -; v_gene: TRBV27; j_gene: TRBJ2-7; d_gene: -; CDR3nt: TGTGCCAGCAGTTTAGACAGGTCGGTCGACGAGCAGTACTTC; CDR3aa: CASSLDRSVDEQYF
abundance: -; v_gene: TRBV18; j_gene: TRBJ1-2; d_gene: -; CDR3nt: TGTGCCAGCTCACCAGACAGCGACTATGGCTACACCTTC; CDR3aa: CASSPDSDYGYTF
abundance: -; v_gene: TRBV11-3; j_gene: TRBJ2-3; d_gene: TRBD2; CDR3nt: TGTGCCAGCAGCTCAACTAGCGTAAATACGCAGTATTTT; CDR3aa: CASSSTSVNTQYF
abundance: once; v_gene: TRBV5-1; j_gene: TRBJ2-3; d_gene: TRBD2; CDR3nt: TGCGCCAGCAGCTCTAAGCTAGCGGGAGGGCCTGATACGCAGTATTTT; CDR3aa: CASSSKLAGGPDTQYF
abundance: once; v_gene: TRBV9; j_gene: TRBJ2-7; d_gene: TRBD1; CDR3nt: TGTGCCAGCAGCGTAGATGGGACAGTCTCCGGCGAGCAGTACTTC; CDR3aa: CASSVDGTVSGEQYF
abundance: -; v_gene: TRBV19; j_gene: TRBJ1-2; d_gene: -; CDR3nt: TGTGCCAGTAGTATGAACACCATCTATGGCTACACCTTC; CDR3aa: CASSMNTIYGYTF